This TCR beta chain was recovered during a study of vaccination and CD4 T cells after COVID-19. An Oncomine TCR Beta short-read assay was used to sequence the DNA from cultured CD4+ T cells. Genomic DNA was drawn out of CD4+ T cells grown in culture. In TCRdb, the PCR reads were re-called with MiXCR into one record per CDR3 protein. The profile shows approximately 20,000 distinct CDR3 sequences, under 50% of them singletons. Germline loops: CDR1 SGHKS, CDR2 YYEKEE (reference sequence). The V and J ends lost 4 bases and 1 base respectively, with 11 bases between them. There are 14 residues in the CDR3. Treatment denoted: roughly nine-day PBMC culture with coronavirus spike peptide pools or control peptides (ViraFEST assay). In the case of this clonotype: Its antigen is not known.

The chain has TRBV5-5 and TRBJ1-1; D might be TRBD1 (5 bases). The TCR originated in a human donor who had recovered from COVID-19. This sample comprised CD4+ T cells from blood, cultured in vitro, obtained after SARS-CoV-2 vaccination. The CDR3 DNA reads TGTGCCAGCAGCACGGGACGGTCGAACACTGAAGCTTTCTTT. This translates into CASSTGRSNTEAFF.